The 25 T cell receptor beta chains below come from one sample, sequenced in a study of blood T cell repertoires in COVID-19. The method was immunoSEQ multiplex PCR; TCRdb's version includes in-frame clones alone and lacks a portion of them. The sample holds some 300,000 clones; more than 80% are singletons and the top ten take 6.3%. Specimen: peripheral blood. Source of these receptors: a woman in her fifties or sixties with COVID-19, enrolled during active disease.

With regard to this clone: The sample carries other DNA sequences with the same CDR3. The CDR3 DNA reads TGTGCCAGCAGCGTAGGACAGTCCTACGAGCAGTACTTC. Protein sequence: CASSVGQSYEQYF. The chain joins TRBV9 to TRBJ2-7, with a weak D call TRBD1 (5 bases). Trimming left V 0 bases short and J 1 base short, with 5 bases between. CDR1 is SGDLS, CDR2 YYNGEE, per germline. CDR3 length: 13 residues.

This clone showed up just once. The chain employs TRBV5-8 and TRBJ1-3; 8 nucleotides match TRBD1. Losses at the gene ends were 2 bases for V and 3 bases for J; bases not matched to a gene: 10. This CDR3 has 17 amino acids. Germline assignment: CDR1 SGHTS and CDR2 YDEGEE. The CDR3 DNA reads TGTGCCAGCAGCTTCAACAGGGGGACAGGAGGTGGAAACACCATATATTTT. Translating gives CASSFNRGTGGGNTIYF.

This rearrangement joins TRBV29-1 to TRBJ2-7; 16 positions agree with TRBD2. The CDR3 is made up of 16 amino acids. Unmatched junction bases numbered 3, after V lost 2 bases and J lost 2 bases. Germline V gives CDR1 SQVTM, CDR2 ANQGSEA. The DNA for the CDR3 is TGCAGCGTTGAACGAGGGACTAGCGGGAGGGCCTACGAGCAGTACTTC. It translates to CSVERGTSGRAYEQYF.

J is TRBJ2-3 and V is TRBV7-2; weak D call: TRBD1 (6 bases). The CDR3 is 16 residues long. Germline V gene lookup returns CDR1 SGHTA and CDR2 FQGNSA. V lost 1 base to trimming and J lost 1 base, with 12 bases between them. CDR3 nucleotide sequence: TGTGCCAGCAGCTTAGTAAGGGGGTTAGGCACAGATACGCAGTATTTT. This encodes CASSLVRGLGTDTQYF.

The V and J genes are TRBV23-1 and TRBJ2-7; D not certain. TRBV23-1 is classed as an ORF, of uncertain function. V was shortened by 8 bases and J by 7 bases, with 12 bases between the two germline ends. CDR3 size: 11 residues. The CDR3 nucleotides read TGCGCCAGCCCCCAAAGGCGGGAGCAGTACTTC. It yields the protein CASPQRREQYF.

The gene calls are TRBV24-1 and TRBJ2-3; TRBD2 matches at 8 bases. The CDR3 contains 16 residues. In germline, CDR1 is KGHDR, CDR2 SFDVKD. J was trimmed by 5 bases and V by 3 bases; bases with no gene match: 9. CDR3 coding DNA: TGTGCCACCAGTGATCTGAGAGCGGGAGTCGGAGATACGCAGTATTTT. It translates to CATSDLRAGVGDTQYF.

The rearrangement uses TRBV4-1 and TRBJ2-7, with TRBD1 matching 8 bases. The length of the CDR3 is 16 residues. The J segment lost 3 bases and the V segment lost 4 bases, leaving 11 bases of the junction unmatched. The germline gives CDR1 MGHRA, CDR2 YSYEKL. CDR3 bases: TGCGCCAGCAGCCCAGAAGTCCCAGGGGGCTTCTACGAGCAGTACTTC. This codes for CASSPEVPGGFYEQYF.

The rearrangement links TRBV21-1 to TRBJ1-5; the table assigns TRBD1, which was not confirmed against the DNA. TRBV21-1 is noted as a pseudogene. The CDR3 runs 13 residues. The CDR3, as DNA: TGTGCCAGCAGGGGGACAGGAGATCAGCCCCAGCATTTT. This gives the protein CASRGTGDQPQHF.

The CDR3 sequence is CATSDTGTQTYEQYF. In DNA form, the CDR3 reads TGTGCCACCAGTGATACCGGGACACAAACCTACGAGCAGTACTTC. The J gene is TRBJ2-7, the V gene TRBV24-1; D is possibly TRBD1 (6 bases). Trimming removed 3 bases at V and 2 bases at J, with 13 bases between. The CDR3 loop spans 15 amino acids. Germline values: CDR1 KGHDR, CDR2 SFDVKD.

The rearrangement uses TRBV18 and TRBJ2-1; D is ambiguous. Germline assignment: CDR1 KGHSH and CDR2 LQKENI. Trimming took 3 bases from V and 0 from J, leaving 12 bases between them. The CDR3 consists of 16 residues. CDR3 amino acids: CASSPGSSFSYNEQFF. CDR3 bases: TGTGCCAGCTCACCCGGTAGTTCATTCTCCTACAATGAGCAGTTCTTC.

V usage is TRBV2 and J usage is TRBJ2-1, with 7 bases lining up with TRBD2. Germline-derived CDR1 and CDR2 are SNHLY and FYNNEI. The V and J ends lost 8 bases and 4 bases, in that order; junction bases with no gene match: 5. The CDR3 consists of 13 residues. This CDR3 reads CASQREEYNEQFF. In nucleotides, the CDR3 is TGTGCCAGCCAGCGGGAAGAATACAATGAGCAGTTCTTC. Using reference TRBV2 and TRBJ2-1 for the parts outside the CDR3, the full variable domain is EPEVTQTPSHQVTQMGQEVILRCVPISNHLYFYWYRQILGQKVEFLVSFYNNEISEKSEIFDDQFSVERPDGSNFTLKIRSTKLEDSAMYFCASQREEYNEQFFGPGTRLTVL.

The chain couples TRBV7-2 to TRBJ2-3; TRBD2 matches 7 bases. The CDR3 totals 14 residues. Trimming at V came to 5 bases and at J to 0 bases, leaving 2 bases not matched to a gene. The germline V gene has CDR1 SGHTA and CDR2 FQGNSA. The chain's CDR3 is CASSVSGSTDTQYF. The CDR3 DNA reads TGTGCCAGCAGCGTTAGCGGGAGCACAGATACGCAGTATTTT.

The genes are TRBV11-2 and TRBJ2-5; TRBD2 matches at 14 bases. Unmatched junction bases numbered 5, after V lost 4 bases and J lost 4 bases. The germline CDR1 and CDR2 sequences are SGHAT and FQNNGV. The CDR3 runs to 16 residues. The CDR3 protein is CASSSGTSGSGETQYF. In nucleotides, the CDR3 is TGTGCCAGCAGCTCGGGGACTAGCGGGAGTGGAGAGACCCAGTACTTC. The whole variable domain, remainder taken from reference TRBV11-2 and TRBJ2-5, is EAGVAQSPRYKIIEKRQSVAFWCNPISGHATLYWYQQILGQGPKLLIQFQNNGVVDDSQLPKDRFSAERLKGVDSTLKIQPAKLEDSAVYLCASSSGTSGSGETQYFGPGTRLLVL.

This chain uses TRBV9 with TRBJ2-7; 7 positions match TRBD1. V gave up 3 bases and J gave up 0 bases; unmatched junction bases: 6. The germline V gene encodes CDR1 SGDLS and CDR2 YYNGEE. This CDR3 region has 15 residues. The CDR3 sequence: CASSAGTASSYEQYF. CDR3 coding DNA: TGTGCCAGCAGCGCAGGGACAGCCTCCTCCTACGAGCAGTACTTC.

The V call is TRBV5-1, the J call TRBJ2-2, with a tentative D call TRBD1 (6 bases). Germline V gene lookup returns CDR1 SGHRS and CDR2 YFSETQ. With 0 bases removed from V and 4 bases from J, the gap between germline ends came to 16 bases. The CDR3 has 17 residues. CDR3: CASSLVYGVGGTGELFF. The CDR3 coding sequence is TGCGCCAGCAGCTTGGTGTACGGGGTAGGGGGCACCGGGGAGCTGTTTTTT.

V gene TRBV3-1 (or the pseudogene TRBV3-2) combines with J gene TRBJ1-4; perhaps TRBD1 as D (5 bases). The CDR3 length is 16 residues. The V gene lost 0 bases and the J gene lost 0 bases, with 8 bases spanning the gap. Germline assignment: CDR1 LGHDT and CDR2 YNNKEL (reference sequence). The CDR3 region has the DNA TGTGCCAGCAGCCAAGATGGGGGGTCAACTAATGAAAAACTGTTTTTT. It codes for CASSQDGGSTNEKLFF.

J is TRBJ2-7 and V is TRBV4-2; 14 bases agree with TRBD2. CDR1 is LGHNA, CDR2 YNFKEQ, per germline. The CDR3 runs to 17 residues. Trimming removed 4 bases from V and 2 bases from J; junction bases left unmatched: 7. In nucleotides, the CDR3 is TGTGCCAGCAGCCCTCGACTAGCGGGAGGGCCAGCCTACGAGCAGTACTTC. The encoded protein is CASSPRLAGGPAYEQYF.

This clone appeared a single time. The rearrangement uses TRBV6-5 and TRBJ2-5, with 11 bases identical to TRBD1. Per germline, CDR1 MNHEY and CDR2 SVGAGI. The CDR3 is 15 residues long. J gave up 2 bases and V 7 bases, and 6 bases lay outside the gene matches. The CDR3, as DNA: TGTGCCAGCAAAGGACAGGGGGCTGGTCAAGAGACCCAGTACTTC. Translation: CASKGQGAGQETQYF.

This CDR3 is CASRADRVSYEQYF. As DNA, the CDR3 is TGTGCCAGCAGGGCGGACAGGGTGTCCTACGAGCAGTACTTC. The chain joins TRBV28 to TRBJ2-7, with 8 positions matching TRBD1. Germline V gene lookup returns CDR1 MDHEN and CDR2 SYDVKM. This CDR3 is built from 14 residues. Trimming at V came to 6 bases and at J to 1 base, leaving 5 bases not matched to a gene. The whole variable domain, filled in from reference TRBV28 and TRBJ2-7, reads DVKVTQSSRYLVKRTGEKVFLECVQDMDHENMFWYRQDPGLGLRLIYFSYDVKMKEKGDIPEGYSVSREKKERFSLILESASTNQTSMYLCASRADRVSYEQYFGPGTRLTVT.

This clone came up once. The rearrangement uses TRBV5-4 and TRBJ1-2; 7 positions match TRBD1. The J segment lost 1 base and the V segment lost 2 bases, leaving 5 bases of the junction unmatched. The CDR3 has 15 amino acids. Germline CDR1 and CDR2: SGHNT and YYREEE (reference sequence). The CDR3 DNA follows: TGTGCCAGCAGCTTCAGACAGGGAAATAACTATGGCTACACCTTC. Encoded protein: CASSFRQGNNYGYTF.

The rearrangement links TRBV30 to TRBJ1-4; TRBD1 aligns across 7 bases. Germline trimming cut 5 bases from V and 4 bases from J; bases unmatched to any gene: 4. CDR3 length: 13 residues. CDR1 and CDR2 from the germline V gene are GTSNPN and SVGIG (reference sequence). Here the CDR3 DNA reads TGTGCCTGGGCGGGACAGTTTAATGAAAAACTGTTTTTT. Encoded protein: CAWAGQFNEKLFF.

This chain joins TRBV30 and TRBJ1-6, with TRBD1 matching 8 bases. The CDR3 has 13 amino acids. Germline lookup yields CDR1 GTSNPN and CDR2 SVGIG (reference sequence). V gave up 5 bases and J gave up 8 bases; unmatched junction bases: 5. CDR3 loop: CAWGGQGYSPLHF. CDR3 nucleotides: TGTGCCTGGGGCGGACAGGGTTATTCACCCCTCCACTTT.

V usage is TRBV7-9 and J usage is TRBJ2-7, with D perhaps matching TRBD1 (6 bases). Germline V lookup: CDR1 SEHNR, CDR2 FQNEAQ (reference sequence). This CDR3 has 15 amino acids. The V and J ends lost 5 bases and 12 bases respectively, with 26 bases between them. The CDR3 region has the DNA TGTGCCAGCAGCACTACAGGGACACGGATCCCCCTGCTGTACTTC. Encoded protein: CASSTTGTRIPLLYF.

The rearrangement links TRBV19 to TRBJ1-5, with a tentative D call TRBD1 (5 bases). CDR1 is LNHDA and CDR2 is SQIVND in the germline V gene (reference sequence). V was shortened by 3 bases and J by 2 bases, with 20 bases between the two germline ends. There are 18 residues in the CDR3. This CDR3 is CASSMPRQTVGGNQPQHF. In DNA, the CDR3 is TGTGCCAGTAGTATGCCCCGACAGACAGTTGGGGGCAATCAGCCCCAGCATTTT.

V usage is TRBV9 and J usage is TRBJ2-1; D unclear. Germline loops: CDR1 SGDLS, CDR2 YYNGEE. V was pared by 0 bases and J by 8 bases, with 12 bases between. This CDR3 spans 14 amino acids. The CDR3 DNA reads as TGTGCCAGCAGCGTAGGCGACTCCGGATATGAGCAGTTCTTC. Amino acid sequence: CASSVGDSGYEQFF.